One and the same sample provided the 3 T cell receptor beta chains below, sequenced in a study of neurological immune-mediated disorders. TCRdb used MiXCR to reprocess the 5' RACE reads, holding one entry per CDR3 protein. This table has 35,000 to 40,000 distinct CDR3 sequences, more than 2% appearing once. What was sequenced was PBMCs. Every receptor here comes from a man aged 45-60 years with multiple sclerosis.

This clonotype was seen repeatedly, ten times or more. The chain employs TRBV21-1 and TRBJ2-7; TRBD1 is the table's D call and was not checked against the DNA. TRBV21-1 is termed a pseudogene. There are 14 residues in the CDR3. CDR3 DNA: TGTGCCAGCCGCCCGGGAGGACCATCCTACGAGCAGTACTTC. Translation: CASRPGGPSYEQYF.

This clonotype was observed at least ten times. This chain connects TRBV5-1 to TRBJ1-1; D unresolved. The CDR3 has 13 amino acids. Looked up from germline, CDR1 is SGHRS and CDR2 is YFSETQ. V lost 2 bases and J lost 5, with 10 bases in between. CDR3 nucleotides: TGCGCCAGCAGCTTTGAGGGAAATACTGAAGCTTTCTTT. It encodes CASSFEGNTEAFF.

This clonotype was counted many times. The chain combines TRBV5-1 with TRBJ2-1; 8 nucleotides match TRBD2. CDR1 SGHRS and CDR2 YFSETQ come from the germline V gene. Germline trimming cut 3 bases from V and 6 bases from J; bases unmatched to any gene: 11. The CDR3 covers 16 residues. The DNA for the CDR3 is TGCGCCAGCAGCTGGGGGAGACTAGCGACGAGCAATGAGCAGTTCTTC. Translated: CASSWGRLATSNEQFF.